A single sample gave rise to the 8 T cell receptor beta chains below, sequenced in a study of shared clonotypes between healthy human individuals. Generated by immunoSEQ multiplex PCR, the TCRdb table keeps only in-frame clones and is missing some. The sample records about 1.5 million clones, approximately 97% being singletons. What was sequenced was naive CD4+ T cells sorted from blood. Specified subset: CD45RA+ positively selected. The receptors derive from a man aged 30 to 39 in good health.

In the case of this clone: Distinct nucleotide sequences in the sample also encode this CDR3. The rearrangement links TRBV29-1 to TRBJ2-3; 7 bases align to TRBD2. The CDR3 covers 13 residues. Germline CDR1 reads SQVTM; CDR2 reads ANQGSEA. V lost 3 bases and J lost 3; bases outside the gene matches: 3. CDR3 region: CSVERGGTDTQYF. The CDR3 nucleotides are TGCAGCGTTGAGAGGGGAGGGACAGATACGCAGTATTTT.

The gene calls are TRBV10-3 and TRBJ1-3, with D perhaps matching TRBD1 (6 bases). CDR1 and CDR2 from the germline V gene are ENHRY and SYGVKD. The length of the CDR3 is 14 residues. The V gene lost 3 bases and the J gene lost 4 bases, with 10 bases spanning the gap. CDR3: CAISDPGQGNTIYF. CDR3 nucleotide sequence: TGTGCCATCAGTGATCCGGGACAAGGAAACACCATATATTTT.

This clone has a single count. CDR3 residues: CASSDQGQYNEQFF. In DNA form, the CDR3 reads TGTGCCAGCAGTGACCAGGGACAGTACAATGAGCAGTTCTTC. This chain links TRBV6-1 with TRBJ2-1; 7 positions match TRBD1. CDR3 length: 14 amino acids. With V trimmed by 3 bases and J by 4 bases, 3 bases remained unmatched. Germline CDR1 reads MNHNS; CDR2 reads SASEGT.

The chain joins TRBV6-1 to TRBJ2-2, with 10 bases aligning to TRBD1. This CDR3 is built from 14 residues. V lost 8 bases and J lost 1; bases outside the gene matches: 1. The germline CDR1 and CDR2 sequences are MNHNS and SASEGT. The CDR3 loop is CASGQGGNTGELFF. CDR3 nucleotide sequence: TGTGCCAGCGGACAGGGGGGGAACACCGGGGAGCTGTTTTTT.

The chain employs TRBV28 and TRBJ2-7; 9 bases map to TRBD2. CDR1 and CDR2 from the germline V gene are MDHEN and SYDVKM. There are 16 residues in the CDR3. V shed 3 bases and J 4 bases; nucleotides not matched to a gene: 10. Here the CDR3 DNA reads TGTGCCAGCAGTTTCAGCACCGGGACTAGCAGTTACGAGCAGTACTTC. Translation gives CASSFSTGTSSYEQYF.

CDR3: CASSQAWASGSSNTDTQYF. The CDR3 DNA reads TGCGCCAGCAGCCAAGCCTGGGCTAGCGGGAGTAGTAACACAGATACGCAGTATTTT. The chain employs TRBV4-3 and TRBJ2-3, with TRBD2 matching over 10 bases. Per germline, CDR1 LGHNA and CDR2 YSLEER. The V gene end was trimmed by 1 base and the J gene end by 2 bases; junction bases not matched to a gene: 12. The CDR3 runs 19 residues.

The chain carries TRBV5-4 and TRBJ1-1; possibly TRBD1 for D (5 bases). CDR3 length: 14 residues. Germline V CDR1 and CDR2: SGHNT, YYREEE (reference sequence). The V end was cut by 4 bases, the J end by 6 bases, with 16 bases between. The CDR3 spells CASSATGTHAEAFF. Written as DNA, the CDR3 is TGTGCCAGCAGCGCTACCGGGACCCACGCTGAAGCTTTCTTT.

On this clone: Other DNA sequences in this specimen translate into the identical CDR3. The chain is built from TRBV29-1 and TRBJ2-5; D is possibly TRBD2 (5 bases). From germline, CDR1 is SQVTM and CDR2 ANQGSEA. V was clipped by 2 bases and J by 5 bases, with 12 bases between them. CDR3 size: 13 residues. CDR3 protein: CSVEPGKRETQYF. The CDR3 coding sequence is TGCAGCGTTGAACCGGGAAAAAGGGAGACCCAGTACTTC.